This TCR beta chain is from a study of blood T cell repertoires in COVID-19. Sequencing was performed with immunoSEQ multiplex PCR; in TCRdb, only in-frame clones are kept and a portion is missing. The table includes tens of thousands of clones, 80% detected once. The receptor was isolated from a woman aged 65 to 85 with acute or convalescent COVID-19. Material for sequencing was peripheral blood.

The CDR3 here is CASSYTTNTEAFF. The CDR3 DNA is TGTGCCAGCAGCTACACAACGAACACTGAAGCTTTCTTT. The rearrangement uses TRBV7-3 and TRBJ1-1; D is unresolved. The CDR3 has 13 residues. CDR1 is SGHTA, CDR2 FQGTGA, per germline. The ends were cut back, 4 bases at V and 1 base at J, with 7 bases in the middle.